Below are 11 T cell receptor beta chains sequenced from a single sample in a study of OX40 agonist ivuxolimab in advanced cancers. Assay: immunoSEQ multiplex PCR; the TCRdb copy retains only in-frame clones and omits some. In the table there are tens of thousands of clones, 80% to 90% of which are singletons. The sequences come from CD4+ or CD8+ T cells sorted from blood, collected in a trial of the OX40 agonist ivuxolimab. The source of these receptors is an adult with an advanced solid tumor such as melanoma, head and neck, liver or kidney cancer.

The chain is built from TRBV11-2 and TRBJ1-1; D remains unclear. The CDR3 is 14 amino acids. Between the trimmed V and J ends, which lost 4 bases and 0 bases, there was a span of 9 bases. Germline V gene sequence: CDR1 SGHAT, CDR2 FQNNGV. CDR3 loop: CASSSSTLNTEAFF. The CDR3 bases are TGTGCCAGCAGCTCCTCGACGCTGAACACTGAAGCTTTCTTT.

V and J are TRBV6-5 and TRBJ1-2; D remains unclear. This CDR3 has 11 amino acids. Trimming cost V 4 bases and J 5 bases, with 5 bases left between them. CDR1 MNHEY and CDR2 SVGAGI come from the germline V gene. The CDR3 loop is CASSSSYGYTF. In DNA form, the CDR3 reads TGTGCCAGCAGTTCCTCTTATGGCTACACCTTC.

The rearrangement joins TRBV11-3 to TRBJ2-5; the D call may be TRBD1 or TRBD2 (5 bases each). The V end was cut by 4 bases, the J end by 1 base, with 19 bases between. CDR1 is SGHNT, CDR2 YENEEA, per germline. The CDR3 is 17 residues long. CDR3 in amino acids: CASSSSRGTGTQETQYF. CDR3 bases: TGTGCCAGCAGCTCGAGCCGGGGTACGGGGACCCAAGAGACCCAGTACTTC.

The chain employs TRBV5-1 and TRBJ1-1; a weak D match, TRBD1 (5 bases). This CDR3 is 15 amino acids long. V gave up 0 bases and J gave up 0 bases, with 9 bases separating them. Germline-derived CDR1 and CDR2 are SGHRS and YFSETQ. CDR3 sequence: CASSLVGALNTEAFF. CDR3 nucleotide sequence: TGCGCCAGCAGCTTGGTAGGGGCATTGAACACTGAAGCTTTCTTT.

As for this clone: Other nucleotide sequences in the sample specify the same CDR3. The chain has TRBV30 and TRBJ2-1, with TRBD1 as a possible D gene (6 bases). There are 15 residues in the CDR3. V lost 0 bases, J lost 1 base, and 10 bases lay in between. Germline assignment: CDR1 GTSNPN and CDR2 SVGIG (reference sequence). CDR3 sequence: CAWSVGGLSYNEQFF. The CDR3 DNA sequence: TGTGCCTGGAGTGTTGGGGGCCTTTCCTACAATGAGCAGTTCTTC.

The rearrangement uses TRBV6-5 and TRBJ2-5, with 7 bases aligning to TRBD2. The DNA end lines up better with TRBJ2-7; the J call may be wrong. The CDR3 contains 14 residues. The germline gives CDR1 MNHEY, CDR2 SVGAGI. DNA of the CDR3: TGTGCCAGCAGCCGGAGCGGGGCAGTCCCCGAGCAGTACTTC. This codes for CASSRSGAVPEQYF.

This chain uses TRBV6-5 with TRBJ1-5; weak D call: TRBD1 (6 bases). The CDR3 is 16 amino acids. Germline CDR1 and CDR2: MNHEY and SVGAGI. Between the trimmed V and J ends, which lost 4 bases and 2 bases, there was a span of 15 bases. This CDR3 is CASSSRGAGGNQPQHF. The DNA for the CDR3 is TGTGCCAGCAGTTCCCGGGGGGCAGGGGGCAATCAGCCCCAGCATTTT.

The chain carries TRBV7-3 and TRBJ2-1, with 10 bases fitting TRBD2. CDR3 length: 23 residues. Losses at the gene ends were 0 bases for V and 0 bases for J; bases not matched to a gene: 20. In germline, CDR1 is SGHTA, CDR2 FQGTGA. CDR3 residues: CASSLTGIPVGLAATSSYNEQFF. The CDR3 DNA follows: TGTGCCAGCAGCTTAACGGGTATTCCTGTTGGACTAGCGGCAACGAGCTCCTACAATGAGCAGTTCTTC.

The CDR3 coding sequence is TGTGCCAGCAGCTTAGGGGGGAGGGGCAGGACCTACGAGCAGTACTTC. Its translation is CASSLGGRGRTYEQYF. The V call is TRBV7-6, the J call TRBJ2-7; 7 bases align to TRBD2. J gave up 2 bases and V 1 base, and 8 bases lay outside the gene matches. The CDR3 is 16 residues long. Germline V lookup: CDR1 SGHVS, CDR2 FNYEAQ.

The chain links TRBV5-1 to TRBJ2-3; no firm D call. Per the germline V gene, CDR1 is SGHRS and CDR2 is YFSETQ. V lost 0 bases and J 0 bases, leaving 11 bases between the germline ends. This CDR3 has 16 residues. The CDR3 here is CASSLAARHSTDTQYF. The CDR3 bases are TGCGCCAGCAGCTTGGCCGCGCGGCACAGCACAGATACGCAGTATTTT.

To note about this clone: As the CDR3 is not closed by the conserved phenylalanine or tryptophan, this likely results from a read error. The chain uses TRBV18 and TRBJ2-7, with unresolved D. There are 13 residues in the CDR3. The ends were cut back, 3 bases at V and 2 bases at J, with 8 bases in the middle. Per the germline V gene, CDR1 is KGHSH and CDR2 is LQKENI. The CDR3 DNA follows: TGTGCCAGCTCACCGACCCAGGCCTACGAGCAGTACCTC. Translating it yields CASSPTQAYEQYL.